The present T cell receptor beta chain was sequenced within a study of T cell responses to AZD1222 COVID-19 vaccine (dated by TCRdb to the early 2020s). Broadly, across the study: AZD1222 recipients with second doses at about 4 weeks or about 12 weeks were pooled, because spike-specific TCR depth and breadth did not differ between schedules. TCR sequencing was performed for more than 230 trial participants, of whom about 200 were given two doses of AZD1222 and 26 were given two doses of MenACWY control vaccine. Enrollment into the trials was organized by age into subgroups of 18-55, 56-69 and 70-plus years, and those subgroups contained 148, 28 and 57 TCR-sequenced participants, respectively.

The label giving this sample's time point can be read as: baseline before first vaccination. Vaccinee samples were obtained from the UK trials COV001 and COV002, which included a single-blind randomized controlled phase 2/3 trial of AZD1222 (ChAdOx1 nCoV-19) in healthy adults. For TCRbeta chain sequencing, PBMC samples from trial participants were taken at day 0 and at day 28 after the second dose. Including cysteine and phenylalanine, the CDR3 has 13 amino acids. Only the CDR3 portion is preserved as DNA: 39 bases, with reading frame beginning at the first base. The germline V gene gives CDR1 as SNHLY and CDR2 as FYNNEI. V and J are truncated by 7 bases and 7 bases respectively, leaving an intervening sequence of 17 bases. The paper as a whole reports these results and caveats: The whole spike protein was spanned by vaccine-associated CD4 TCRs, and dominant responses were seen in regions 160-218 and 743-854. Most participants were white British and females outnumbered males, and the authors suggested that clonal diversity may have been underestimated. Because no samples from the day 14 peak response were available, repertoires could be characterized only after the peak T cell response. Nearly half of unique spike-specific TCRs reportedly recognized epitopes outside regions mutated in the B.1.351 and B.1.1.7 variants. Conclusions about previously exposed vaccinees are limited because only six or seven AZD1222 recipients were SARS-CoV-2 seropositive at baseline. In the small 56-69-year group, the increase in depth fell short of significance, most likely because of low power. After two AZD1222 doses, spike-specific TCR breadth and depth were significantly higher than at day 0 and than in MenACWY recipients.

Remarks on this clone: Its cognate antigen has yet to be identified. The record has no base qualities; no much larger clone is one base away.

The CDR3 regions of human TCRbeta chains were analyzed by immunosequencing. The original pipeline was this. Repertoire TCRs were matched against a reference library of SARS-CoV-2-specific TCRs generated with the MIRA antigen-specificity platform. Breadth was defined as the fraction of unique TCRs that were SARS-CoV-2-associated, and depth was defined as the fraction of total T cells that were SARS-CoV-2-associated. Each spike-specific TCR was assigned to its reactive spike region and to a CD4 or CD8 class using the MIRA data. Log10-transformed breadth and depth values were compared by one-way ANOVA with Sidak's multiple comparisons tests. TCRdb retrieved this table from immuneACCESS and kept in-frame rearrangements only. Not all clones are present; in checked studies, unresolved V genes account for under half, and no reason is known for the remainder. The V and J calls and clone size were taken over from that table, and D and trimming were inferred from the DNA. In all, the sample holds 100,000 to 120,000 clones, and around 83% of those were seen once. The ten largest make up less than 3.5% of the sample.

The material was peripheral blood, obtained on day 0 of AZD1222 vaccination. Here the chain combines TRBV2 and TRBJ2-7; the best D guess is TRBD1, with 6 bases matching. This sequence originates from an adult in good health. DNA sequence: TGTGCCAGCATGGCAGGGGTCAGAGGGGAGCAGTACTTC. It specifies CASMAGVRGEQYF.